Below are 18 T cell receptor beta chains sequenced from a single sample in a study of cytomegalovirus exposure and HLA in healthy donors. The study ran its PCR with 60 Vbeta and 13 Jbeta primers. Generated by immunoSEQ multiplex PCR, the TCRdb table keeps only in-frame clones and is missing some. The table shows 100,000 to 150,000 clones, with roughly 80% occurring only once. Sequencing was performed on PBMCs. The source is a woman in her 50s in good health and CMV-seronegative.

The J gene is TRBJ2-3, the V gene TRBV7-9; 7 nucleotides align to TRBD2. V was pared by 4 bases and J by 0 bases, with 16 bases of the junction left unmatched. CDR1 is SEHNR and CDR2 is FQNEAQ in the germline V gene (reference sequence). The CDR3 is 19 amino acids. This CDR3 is CASSSQWGIAGTSTDTQYF. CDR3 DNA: TGTGCCAGCAGCTCCCAATGGGGAATAGCGGGCACCAGCACAGATACGCAGTATTTT.

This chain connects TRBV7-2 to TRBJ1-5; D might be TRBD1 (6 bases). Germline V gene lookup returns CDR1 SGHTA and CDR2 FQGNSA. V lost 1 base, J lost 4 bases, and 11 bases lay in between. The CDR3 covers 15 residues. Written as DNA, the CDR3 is TGTGCCAGCAGCTTAGATCAGGGGCCGAATCAGCCCCAGCATTTT. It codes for CASSLDQGPNQPQHF.

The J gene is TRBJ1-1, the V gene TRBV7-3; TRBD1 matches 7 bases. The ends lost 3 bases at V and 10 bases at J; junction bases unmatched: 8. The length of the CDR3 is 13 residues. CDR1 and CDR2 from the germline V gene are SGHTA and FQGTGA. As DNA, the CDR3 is TGTGCCAGCAGCTTCGGAAATACAGGGGTAGCTTTCTTT. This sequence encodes CASSFGNTGVAFF. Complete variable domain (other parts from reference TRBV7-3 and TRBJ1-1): GAGVSQTPSNKVTEKGKYVELRCDPISGHTALYWYRQSLGQGPEFLIYFQGTGAADDSGLPNDRFFAVRPEGSVSTLKIQRTERGDSAVYLCASSFGNTGVAFFGQGTRLTVV.

The CDR3 nucleotides read TGCGCCAGCGGGACTCAGGGCCCGGGGGAAAAACTGTTTTTT. This translates into CASGTQGPGEKLFF. The chain recombines TRBV5-1 with TRBJ1-4, with D perhaps TRBD1 (5 bases). This CDR3 contains 14 residues. Germline V lookup: CDR1 SGHRS, CDR2 YFSETQ. Trimming shortened V by 7 bases and J by 8 bases, and 18 bases separated the two germline ends.

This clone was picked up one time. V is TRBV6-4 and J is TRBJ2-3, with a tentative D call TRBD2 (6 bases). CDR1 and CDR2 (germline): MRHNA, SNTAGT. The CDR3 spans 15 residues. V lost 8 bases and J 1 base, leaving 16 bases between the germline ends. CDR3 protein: CASSRLGSGTDTQYF. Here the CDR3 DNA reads TGTGCCAGCTCCAGACTAGGATCGGGCACAGATACGCAGTATTTT.

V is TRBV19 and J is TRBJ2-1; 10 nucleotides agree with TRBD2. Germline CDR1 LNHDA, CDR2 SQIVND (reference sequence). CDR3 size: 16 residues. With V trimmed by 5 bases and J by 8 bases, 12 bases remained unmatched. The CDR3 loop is CASSLDPGLAFDEQFF. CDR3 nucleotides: TGTGCCAGTAGTCTTGACCCGGGACTAGCGTTCGATGAGCAGTTCTTC.

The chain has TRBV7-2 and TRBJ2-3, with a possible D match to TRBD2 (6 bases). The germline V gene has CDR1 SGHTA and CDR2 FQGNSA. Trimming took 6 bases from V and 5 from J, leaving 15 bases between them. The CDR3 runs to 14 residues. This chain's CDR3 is CASRARDWGDTQYF. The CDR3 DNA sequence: TGTGCCAGCAGGGCCCGGGACTGGGGAGATACGCAGTATTTT. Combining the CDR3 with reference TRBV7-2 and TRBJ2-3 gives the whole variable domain GAGVSQSPSNKVTEKGKDVELRCDPISGHTALYWYRQSLGQGLEFLIYFQGNSAPDKSGLPSDRFSAERTGGSVSTLTIQRTQQEDSAVYLCASRARDWGDTQYFGPGTRLTVL.

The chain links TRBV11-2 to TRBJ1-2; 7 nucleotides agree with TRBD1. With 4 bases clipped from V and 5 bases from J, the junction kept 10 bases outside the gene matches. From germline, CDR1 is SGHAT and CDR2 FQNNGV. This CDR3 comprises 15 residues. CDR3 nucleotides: TGTGCCAGCAGCTCCCTCGGGGGACAGACATATGGCTACACCTTC. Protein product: CASSSLGGQTYGYTF.

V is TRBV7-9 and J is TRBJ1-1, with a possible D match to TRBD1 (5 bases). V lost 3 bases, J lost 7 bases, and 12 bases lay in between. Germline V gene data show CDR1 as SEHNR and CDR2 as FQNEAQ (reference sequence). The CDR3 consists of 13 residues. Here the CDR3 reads CASSFNAQGEAFF. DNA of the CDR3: TGTGCCAGCAGCTTCAATGCGCAGGGTGAAGCTTTCTTT.

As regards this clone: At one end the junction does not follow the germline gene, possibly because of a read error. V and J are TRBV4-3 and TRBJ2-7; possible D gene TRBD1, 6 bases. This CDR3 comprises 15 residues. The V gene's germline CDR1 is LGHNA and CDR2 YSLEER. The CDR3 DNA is TGCGCCAGCAGCCAAGGTAAACAGGGCTCCCACGAGCAGTACTTC. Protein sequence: CASSQGKQGSHEQYF.

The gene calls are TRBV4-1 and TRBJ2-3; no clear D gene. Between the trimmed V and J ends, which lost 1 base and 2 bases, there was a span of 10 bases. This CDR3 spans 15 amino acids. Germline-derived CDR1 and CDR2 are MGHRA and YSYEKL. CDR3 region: CASSQVGAATDTQYF. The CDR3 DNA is TGCGCCAGCAGCCAAGTCGGCGCGGCCACAGATACGCAGTATTTT.

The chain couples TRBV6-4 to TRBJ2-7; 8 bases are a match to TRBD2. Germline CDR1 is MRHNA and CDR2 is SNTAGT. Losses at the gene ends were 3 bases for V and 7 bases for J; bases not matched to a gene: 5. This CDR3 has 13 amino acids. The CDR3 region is CASSEQAGAEQYF. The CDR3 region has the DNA TGTGCCAGCAGTGAACAAGCGGGAGCAGAGCAGTACTTC.

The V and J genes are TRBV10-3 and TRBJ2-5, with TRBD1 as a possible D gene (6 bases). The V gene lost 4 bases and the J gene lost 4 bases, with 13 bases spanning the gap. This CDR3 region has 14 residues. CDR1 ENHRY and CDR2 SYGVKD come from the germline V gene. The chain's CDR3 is CAISGTGTGETQYF. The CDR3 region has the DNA TGTGCCATCAGTGGAACAGGGACGGGAGAGACCCAGTACTTC.

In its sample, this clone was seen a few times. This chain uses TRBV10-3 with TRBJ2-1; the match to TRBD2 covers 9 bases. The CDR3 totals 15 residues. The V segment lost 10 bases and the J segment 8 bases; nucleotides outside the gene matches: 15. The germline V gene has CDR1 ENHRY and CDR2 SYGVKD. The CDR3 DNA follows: TGTGCCACCAAAGAGGATAGCGGGAGTTCTGATGAGCAGTTCTTC. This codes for CATKEDSGSSDEQFF.

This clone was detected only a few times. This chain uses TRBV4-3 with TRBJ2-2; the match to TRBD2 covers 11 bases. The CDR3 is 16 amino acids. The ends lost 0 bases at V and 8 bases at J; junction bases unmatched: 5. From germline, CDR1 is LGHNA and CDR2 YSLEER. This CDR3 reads CASSQDTSGSAGELFF. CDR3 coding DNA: TGCGCCAGCAGCCAAGATACTAGCGGGAGCGCGGGGGAGCTGTTTTTT.

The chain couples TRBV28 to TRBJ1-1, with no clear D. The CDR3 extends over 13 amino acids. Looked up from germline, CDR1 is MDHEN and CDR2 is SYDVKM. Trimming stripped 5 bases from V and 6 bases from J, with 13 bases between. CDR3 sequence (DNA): TGTGCCAGCAGTCGGGTTTTTTGGCCTGAAGCTTTCTTT. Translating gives CASSRVFWPEAFF.

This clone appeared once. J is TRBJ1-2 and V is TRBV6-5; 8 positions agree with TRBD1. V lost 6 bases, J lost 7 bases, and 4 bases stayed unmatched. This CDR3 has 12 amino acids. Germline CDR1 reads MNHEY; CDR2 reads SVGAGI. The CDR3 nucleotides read TGTGCCAGCAGACTAGACAGGGGTGGCTACACCTTC. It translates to CASRLDRGGYTF.

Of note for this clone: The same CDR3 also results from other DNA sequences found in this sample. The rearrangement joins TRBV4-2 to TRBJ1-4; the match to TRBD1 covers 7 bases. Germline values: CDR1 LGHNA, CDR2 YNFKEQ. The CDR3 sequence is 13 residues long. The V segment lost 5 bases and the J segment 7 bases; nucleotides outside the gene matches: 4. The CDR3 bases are TGTGCCAGCAGCGACAGGGTCGGTGAAAAACTGTTTTTT. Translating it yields CASSDRVGEKLFF.